This TCR beta chain was found in a study of T-cell reconstitution after alpha-beta-depleted transplantation in children. Study results and caveats: Several hundred expanded graft clones reportedly gave rise to the alpha-beta T cells present about two months after transplant. At day 60, the high TCRbeta diversity found in some patients originated from recipient T cells and thymic progenitors that had survived. After one year, T-cell counts and TCRbeta diversity mostly came from new T cells.

Unique molecular identifiers were built into the TCRbeta library. Via MiXCR, TCRdb re-called the PCR reads, giving one row per CDR3 protein. The sample lists roughly 500,000 distinct CDR3 sequences, roughly 10% occurring once. V shed 5 bases and J shed 3 bases, with 17 bases lying between them. The CDR3 runs to 16 residues. This clonotype has a count of ten or more. Its target is unknown. The rearrangement links TRBV12-3 or TRBV12-4 to TRBJ2-1; D may correspond to TRBD1 or TRBD2 (6 bases each). Material: PBMCs, obtained before TCRalphabeta/CD19-depleted stem cell transplant. The receptor's source is a child aged 2 to 15 with inherited bone marrow failure, due to receive a stem cell transplant. The CDR3 DNA follows: TGTGCCAGCAGTGTGGGGGCGGGACGATACTACAATGAGCAGTTCTTC. The encoded protein is CASSVGAGRYYNEQFF.